The 23 T cell receptor beta chains in this list originate from one sample, sequenced in a study of response to subunit inactivated influenza vaccine. TCRdb called the RT-PCR reads again in MiXCR, with one record for every CDR3 protein. The sample holds 590,000 or so distinct CDR3 sequences; approximately 14% are singletons and the top ten take about 7.4%. Here the sequenced sample was PBMCs from blood, taken less than 15 days before vaccination. These receptors all come from a man over 45 who received an inactivated influenza vaccine.

This clonotype was found a few times. V gene TRBV5-1 combines with J gene TRBJ2-3; 12 nucleotides match TRBD2. The CDR3 is made up of 17 amino acids. Germline V gene lookup returns CDR1 SGHRS and CDR2 YFSETQ. V dropped 0 bases and J dropped 7; count of bases not matched to a gene: 9. The CDR3 region is CASSLEGASGGVNTQYF. The CDR3 nucleotides are TGCGCCAGCAGCTTGGAGGGCGCTAGCGGGGGGGTAAATACGCAGTATTTT. Full variable domain (outside the CDR3, taken from reference TRBV5-1 and TRBJ2-3): KAGVTQTPRYLIKTRGQQVTLSCSPISGHRSVSWYQQTPGQGLQFLFEYFSETQRNKGNFPGRFSGRQFSNSRSEMNVSTLELGDSALYLCASSLEGASGGVNTQYFGPGTRLTVL.

The rearrangement links TRBV4-2 to TRBJ2-5; 9 bases map to TRBD1. V was pared by 4 bases and J by 4 bases, with 4 bases of the junction left unmatched. Germline lookup yields CDR1 LGHNA and CDR2 YNFKEQ. This CDR3 region has 14 residues. The CDR3 nucleotides are TGTGCCAGCAGCCGAGGACAGGGGTCAGAGACCCAGTACTTC. Protein product: CASSRGQGSETQYF.

The sample holds a few counts of this clonotype. V is TRBV18 and J is TRBJ2-2, with a possible D match to TRBD1 (6 bases). The V gene lost 9 bases and the J gene lost 4 bases, with 18 bases spanning the gap. CDR1 and CDR2 (germline): KGHSH, LQKENI. The CDR3 totals 15 residues. The chain's CDR3 is CASSPFQGFTGELFF. The CDR3, as DNA: TGTGCCAGTTCCCCCTTCCAGGGGTTCACCGGGGAGCTGTTTTTT.

In this sample, this clonotype turned up a few times. V usage is TRBV24-1 and J usage is TRBJ2-5; the D gene is possibly TRBD2 (6 bases). V lost 3 bases and J lost 5, with 12 bases in between. CDR3 length: 14 amino acids. Germline V lookup: CDR1 KGHDR, CDR2 SFDVKD. In nucleotides, the CDR3 is TGTGCCACCAGTGATCGCCGCGGGGTCGAGACCCAGTACTTC. Amino acids: CATSDRRGVETQYF.

This clonotype occurred a few times. The chain is built from TRBV20-1 and TRBJ2-4, with 7 positions matching TRBD1. V was pared by 3 bases and J by 2 bases, with 7 bases of the junction left unmatched. CDR3 length: 15 residues. CDR1 and CDR2 (germline): DFQATT, SNEGSKA (reference sequence). CDR3 region: CSASRDSLTKNIQYF. The CDR3 DNA follows: TGCAGTGCTAGTAGGGACAGCTTAACCAAAAACATTCAGTACTTC.

The genes are TRBV15 and TRBJ1-6; possibly TRBD1 for D (5 bases). The V end lost 0 bases, the J end lost 4 bases, and 7 bases lay between the germline ends. Looked up from germline, CDR1 is LNHNV and CDR2 is YYDKDF (reference sequence). The CDR3 covers 15 residues. The CDR3 loop reads CATSRDRVYNSPLHF. CDR3 bases: TGTGCCACCAGCAGAGACAGGGTGTATAATTCACCCCTCCACTTT.

The chain combines TRBV6-2 or TRBV6-3 with TRBJ2-1, with 11 bases that match TRBD2. CDR3 size: 14 residues. The germline V gene encodes CDR1 MNHEY and CDR2 SVGEGT. The V gene end was trimmed by 7 bases and the J gene end by 6 bases; junction bases not matched to a gene: 5. The CDR3 nucleotides are TGTGCCAGCAAGGGAACTAGCGGGAGCAATGAGCAGTTCTTC. Translating gives CASKGTSGSNEQFF.

This chain connects TRBV4-3 to TRBJ1-3; no firm D call. V lost 0 bases and J lost 2, with 11 bases in between. The CDR3 has 16 residues. The germline CDR1 and CDR2 sequences are LGHNA and YSLEER. CDR3 DNA sequence: TGCGCCAGCAGCCAAGATTGGTCGGGGACTGGAAACACCATATATTTT. This sequence encodes CASSQDWSGTGNTIYF.

This clonotype came up a few times. The chain is built from TRBV5-1 and TRBJ2-5, with D uncertain. Trimming took off 6 bases at V and 0 bases at J, with 12 bases between the two ends. Per germline, CDR1 SGHRS and CDR2 YFSETQ. CDR3 length: 14 amino acids. CDR3 sequence: CASNRLSDQETQYF. The CDR3 coding sequence is TGCGCCAGCAATAGGCTCAGCGACCAAGAGACCCAGTACTTC.

J is TRBJ1-4 and V is TRBV2; D not resolved. CDR3 length: 15 amino acids. V lost 1 base and J 5 bases, leaving 11 bases between the germline ends. CDR1 is SNHLY, CDR2 FYNNEI, per germline. In DNA form, the CDR3 reads TGTGCCAGCAGTGAAGGCTTGAGGGTCAATGAAAAACTGTTTTTT. It translates to CASSEGLRVNEKLFF. Complete variable domain (other parts from reference TRBV2 and TRBJ1-4): EPEVTQTPSHQVTQMGQEVILRCVPISNHLYFYWYRQILGQKVEFLVSFYNNEISEKSEIFDDQFSVERPDGSNFTLKIRSTKLEDSAMYFCASSEGLRVNEKLFFGSGTQLSVL.

This clonotype came up many times. The rearrangement joins TRBV6-2 or TRBV6-3 to TRBJ2-5; no clear D gene. CDR3 size: 13 residues. Per the germline V gene, CDR1 is MNHEY and CDR2 is SVGEGT. V was shortened by 11 bases and J by 0 bases, with 13 bases between the two germline ends. The CDR3 DNA reads TGTGCCGCCACCAGAACGTACCAAGAGACCCAGTACTTC. Translating it yields CAATRTYQETQYF.

This clonotype appeared a few times. The rearrangement joins TRBV20-1 to TRBJ2-7, with 7 nucleotides matching TRBD1. The CDR3 length is 13 residues. Germline CDR1 and CDR2: DFQATT and SNEGSKA (reference sequence). The junction had 8 bases not matched to a gene; V was cut back by 8 bases and J by 1 base. CDR3 residues: CSFDRATSYEQYF. The CDR3 nucleotides are TGCAGTTTCGACAGGGCTACTTCCTACGAGCAGTACTTC.

This clonotype was observed a handful of times. This chain uses TRBV7-2 with TRBJ1-1, with D maybe TRBD1 (5 bases). Germline lookup yields CDR1 SGHTA and CDR2 FQGNSA. The V end was cut by 5 bases, the J end by 6 bases, with 16 bases between. The CDR3 is 14 residues long. This CDR3 reads CASSQTQGWSEAFF. The CDR3 DNA is TGTGCCAGCAGCCAAACGCAGGGTTGGTCTGAAGCTTTCTTT.

The chain combines TRBV28 with TRBJ1-5, with no clear D. This CDR3 contains 13 residues. Germline V gene data show CDR1 as MDHEN and CDR2 as SYDVKM. Between the trimmed V and J ends, which lost 4 bases and 6 bases, there was a span of 10 bases. The chain's CDR3 is CASSSTRVQPQHF. The CDR3 DNA reads as TGTGCCAGCAGTTCCACGCGGGTTCAGCCCCAGCATTTT.

This clonotype has a count of ten or more. The genes are TRBV5-1 and TRBJ2-5, with 11 bases lining up with TRBD1. J was trimmed by 5 bases and V by 5 bases; bases with no gene match: 8. Germline CDR1 reads SGHRS; CDR2 reads YFSETQ. The CDR3 covers 15 residues. The CDR3 is CASSSGQGAVETQYF. The CDR3 bases are TGCGCCAGCAGTTCCGGACAGGGGGCTGTGGAGACCCAGTACTTC.

Many counts were recorded for this clonotype. The rearrangement uses TRBV12-3 or TRBV12-4 and TRBJ2-1; perhaps TRBD2 as D (5 bases). The CDR3 consists of 15 residues. Trimming took off 6 bases at V and 5 bases at J, with 17 bases between the two ends. CDR3 DNA: TGTGCCAGCAGGACTTGGACCGGGGTTGACAATGAGCAGTTCTTC. Encoded protein: CASRTWTGVDNEQFF.

This clonotype was seen repeatedly, ten times or more. The V call is TRBV20-1, the J call TRBJ2-7, with 11 nucleotides matching TRBD1. Germline V gene sequence: CDR1 DFQATT, CDR2 SNEGSKA (reference sequence). The CDR3 consists of 15 residues. Trimming removed 3 bases from V and 2 bases from J; junction bases left unmatched: 6. In nucleotides, the CDR3 is TGCAGTGCTAGCTCGGACAGGGGGCCCCCCTACGAGCAGTACTTC. Its protein is CSASSDRGPPYEQYF.

This clonotype has more than one count but fewer than ten. The rearrangement links TRBV28 to TRBJ2-2; D is ambiguous. Per the germline V gene, CDR1 is MDHEN and CDR2 is SYDVKM. V dropped 8 bases and J dropped 1 base, with 8 bases sitting between them. The CDR3 contains 13 residues. CDR3 nucleotides: TGTGCCAGCTTTTCAGGGAACACCGGGGAGCTGTTTTTT. Its translation: CASFSGNTGELFF.

This chain links TRBV14 with TRBJ2-3, with TRBD1 matching 10 bases. After removal of 1 base from V and 1 base from J, the junction contained 2 bases not matched to a gene. This CDR3 is 16 amino acids long. Looked up from germline, CDR1 is SGHDN and CDR2 is FVKESK. The CDR3 region has the DNA TGTGCCAGCAGCCAAGGAGGGACAGGGGGCACAGATACGCAGTATTTT. Translation gives CASSQGGTGGTDTQYF.

The table lists this clonotype with a few counts. The V gene is TRBV28, the J gene TRBJ2-3, with D maybe TRBD2 (6 bases). Germline V gene sequence: CDR1 MDHEN, CDR2 SYDVKM. V was trimmed by 6 bases and J by 0 bases, leaving 19 bases between them. There are 17 residues in the CDR3. CDR3 loop: CASRLRGTSPSTDTQYF. The CDR3 DNA follows: TGTGCCAGCAGGTTACGGGGGACTTCACCTAGCACAGATACGCAGTATTTT.

The rearrangement joins TRBV20-1 to TRBJ1-6; perhaps TRBD1 as D (6 bases). Trimming pared 0 bases from V and 6 bases from J, leaving 12 bases between. The CDR3 has 15 amino acids. Germline V gene sequence: CDR1 DFQATT, CDR2 SNEGSKA (reference sequence). The CDR3 DNA follows: TGCAGTGCTAGAGACAGGGGCAGCATTAATTCACCCCTCCACTTT. Translating it yields CSARDRGSINSPLHF.

DNA of the CDR3: TGTGCCAGCAGCTCTAGCGGGCCTGAGCAGTTCTTC. Encoded protein: CASSSSGPEQFF. The chain links TRBV3-1 to TRBJ2-1, with 8 nucleotides matching TRBD2. From germline, CDR1 is LGHDT and CDR2 YNNKEL (reference sequence). The trim removed 5 bases at V and 9 bases at J, leaving 3 bases unmatched. This CDR3 is 12 amino acids long.

This chain joins TRBV6-5 and TRBJ1-4; TRBD1 matches 7 bases. CDR1 and CDR2 from the germline V gene are MNHEY and SVGAGI. The V and J ends lost 4 bases and 0 bases, in that order; junction bases with no gene match: 2. The CDR3 is made up of 15 amino acids. CDR3 protein: CASSSTGATNEKLFF. CDR3 sequence (DNA): TGTGCCAGCAGTTCTACAGGGGCAACTAATGAAAAACTGTTTTTT.